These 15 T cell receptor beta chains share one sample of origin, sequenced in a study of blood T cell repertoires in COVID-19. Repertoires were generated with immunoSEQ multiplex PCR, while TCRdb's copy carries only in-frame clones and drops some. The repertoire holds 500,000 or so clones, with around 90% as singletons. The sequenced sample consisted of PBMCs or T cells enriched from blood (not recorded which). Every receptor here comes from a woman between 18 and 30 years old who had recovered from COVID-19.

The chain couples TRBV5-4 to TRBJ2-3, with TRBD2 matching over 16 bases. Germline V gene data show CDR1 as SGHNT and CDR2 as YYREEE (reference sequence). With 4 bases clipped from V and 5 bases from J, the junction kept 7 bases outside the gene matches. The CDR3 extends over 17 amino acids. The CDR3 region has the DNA TGTGCCAGCAGCCCCGGGACTAGCGGGGGGGCCATAGATACGCAGTATTTT. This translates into CASSPGTSGGAIDTQYF.

Here the CDR3 DNA reads TGTGCCAGCTCACCACCCGGGGGGGTCCTTAACACTGAAGCTTTCTTT. It encodes CASSPPGGVLNTEAFF. V gene TRBV18 combines with J gene TRBJ1-1; D is possibly TRBD1 (5 bases). The CDR3 loop spans 16 amino acids. Trimming stripped 0 bases from V and 2 bases from J, with 13 bases between. Germline CDR1 and CDR2: KGHSH and LQKENI. Combining the CDR3 with reference TRBV18 and TRBJ1-1 gives the whole variable domain NAGVMQNPRHLVRRRGQEARLRCSPMKGHSHVYWYRQLPEEGLKFMVYLQKENIIDESGMPKERFSAEFPKEGPSILRIQQVVRGDSAAYFCASSPPGGVLNTEAFFGQGTRLTVV.

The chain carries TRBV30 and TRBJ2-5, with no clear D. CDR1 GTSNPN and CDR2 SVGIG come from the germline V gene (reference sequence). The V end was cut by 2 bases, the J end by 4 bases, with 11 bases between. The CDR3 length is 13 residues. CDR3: CAWSSSVLETQYF. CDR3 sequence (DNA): TGTGCCTGGAGTAGTAGTGTACTAGAGACCCAGTACTTC.

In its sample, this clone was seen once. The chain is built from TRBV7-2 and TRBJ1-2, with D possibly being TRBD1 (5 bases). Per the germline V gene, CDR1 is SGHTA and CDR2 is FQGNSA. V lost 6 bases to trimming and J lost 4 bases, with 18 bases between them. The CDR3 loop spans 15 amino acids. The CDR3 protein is CASSSLGPGGYGYTF. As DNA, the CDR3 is TGTGCCAGCAGTTCCTTGGGCCCGGGGGGCTATGGCTACACCTTC. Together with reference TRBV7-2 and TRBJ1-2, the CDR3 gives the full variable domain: GAGVSQSPSNKVTEKGKDVELRCDPISGHTALYWYRQSLGQGLEFLIYFQGNSAPDKSGLPSDRFSAERTGGSVSTLTIQRTQQEDSAVYLCASSSLGPGGYGYTFGSGTRLTVV.

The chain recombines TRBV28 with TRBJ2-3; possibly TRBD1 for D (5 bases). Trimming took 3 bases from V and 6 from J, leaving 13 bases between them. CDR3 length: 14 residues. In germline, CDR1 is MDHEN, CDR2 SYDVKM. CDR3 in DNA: TGTGCCAGCAGTTTGGGGCAGGGAAGGGATACGCAGTATTTT. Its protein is CASSLGQGRDTQYF.

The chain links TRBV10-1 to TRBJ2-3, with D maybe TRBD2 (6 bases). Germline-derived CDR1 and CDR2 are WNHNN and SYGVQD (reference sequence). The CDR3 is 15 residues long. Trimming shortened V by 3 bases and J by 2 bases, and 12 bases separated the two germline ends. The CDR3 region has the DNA TGCGCCAGCAGTGATCGGGGGTCTACCACAGATACGCAGTATTTT. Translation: CASSDRGSTTDTQYF.

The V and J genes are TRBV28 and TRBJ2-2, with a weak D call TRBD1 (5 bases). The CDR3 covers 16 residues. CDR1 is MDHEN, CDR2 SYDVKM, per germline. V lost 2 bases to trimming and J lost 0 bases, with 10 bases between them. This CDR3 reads CASSLVGAPNTGELFF. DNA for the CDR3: TGTGCCAGCAGTTTAGTAGGGGCGCCGAACACCGGGGAGCTGTTTTTT.

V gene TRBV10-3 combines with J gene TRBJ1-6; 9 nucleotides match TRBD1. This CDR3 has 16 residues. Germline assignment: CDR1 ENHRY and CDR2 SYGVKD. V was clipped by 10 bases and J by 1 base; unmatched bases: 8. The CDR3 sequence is CATAGTGPSYNSPLHF. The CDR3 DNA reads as TGTGCCACCGCCGGGACAGGGCCATCCTATAATTCACCCCTCCACTTT.

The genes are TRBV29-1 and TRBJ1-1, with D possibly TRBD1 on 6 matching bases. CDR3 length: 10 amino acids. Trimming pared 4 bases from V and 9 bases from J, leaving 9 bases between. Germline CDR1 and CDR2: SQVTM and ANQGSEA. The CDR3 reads CSVGTEKAFF. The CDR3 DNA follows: TGCAGCGTTGGGACAGAGAAAGCTTTCTTT.

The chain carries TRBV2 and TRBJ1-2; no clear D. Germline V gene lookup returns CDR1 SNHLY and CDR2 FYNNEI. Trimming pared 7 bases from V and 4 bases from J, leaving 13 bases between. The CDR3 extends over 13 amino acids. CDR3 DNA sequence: TGTGCCAGCACGACGGGAGGGTCCTATGGCTACACCTTC. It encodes CASTTGGSYGYTF.

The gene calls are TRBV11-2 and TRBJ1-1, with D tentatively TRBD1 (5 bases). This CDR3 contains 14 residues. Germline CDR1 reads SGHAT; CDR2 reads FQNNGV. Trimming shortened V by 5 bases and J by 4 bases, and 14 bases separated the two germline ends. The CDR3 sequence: CASSVGIQGTEAFF. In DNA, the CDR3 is TGTGCCAGCAGCGTAGGGATTCAGGGCACTGAAGCTTTCTTT.

The chain's CDR3 is CAWIGQGDVYGYTF. CDR3 nucleotides: TGTGCCTGGATCGGACAGGGAGACGTCTATGGCTACACCTTC. The V gene is TRBV30, the J gene TRBJ1-2, with TRBD1 matching 8 bases. Germline CDR1 is GTSNPN and CDR2 is SVGIG (reference sequence). V shed 4 bases and J 4 bases; nucleotides not matched to a gene: 8. The CDR3 is made up of 14 amino acids. The full variable domain, with the rest looked up from reference TRBV30 and TRBJ1-2, is SQTIHQWPATLVQPVGSPLSLECTVEGTSNPNLYWYRQAAGRGLQLLFYSVGIGQISSEVPQNLSASRPQDRQFILSSKKLLLSDSGFYLCAWIGQGDVYGYTFGSGTRLTVV.

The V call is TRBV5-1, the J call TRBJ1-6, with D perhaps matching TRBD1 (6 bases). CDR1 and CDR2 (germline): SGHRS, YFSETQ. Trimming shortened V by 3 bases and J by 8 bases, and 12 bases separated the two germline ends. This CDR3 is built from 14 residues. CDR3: CASSSQGDDSPLHF. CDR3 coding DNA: TGCGCCAGCAGCTCACAGGGAGATGATTCACCCCTCCACTTT. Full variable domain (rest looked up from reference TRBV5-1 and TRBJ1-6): KAGVTQTPRYLIKTRGQQVTLSCSPISGHRSVSWYQQTPGQGLQFLFEYFSETQRNKGNFPGRFSGRQFSNSRSEMNVSTLELGDSALYLCASSSQGDDSPLHFGNGTRLTVT.

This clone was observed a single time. CDR3 sequence reads: CASQERGQSSPLHF. CDR3 nucleotide sequence: TGTGCCAGCCAGGAAAGGGGGCAGAGTTCACCCCTCCACTTT. V and J are TRBV2 and TRBJ1-6; 7 bases fit TRBD1. V was pared by 8 bases and J by 9 bases, with 10 bases of the junction left unmatched. This CDR3 spans 14 amino acids. The germline V gene has CDR1 SNHLY and CDR2 FYNNEI. Using reference TRBV2 and TRBJ1-6 for the parts outside the CDR3, the full variable domain is EPEVTQTPSHQVTQMGQEVILRCVPISNHLYFYWYRQILGQKVEFLVSFYNNEISEKSEIFDDQFSVERPDGSNFTLKIRSTKLEDSAMYFCASQERGQSSPLHFGNGTRLTVT.

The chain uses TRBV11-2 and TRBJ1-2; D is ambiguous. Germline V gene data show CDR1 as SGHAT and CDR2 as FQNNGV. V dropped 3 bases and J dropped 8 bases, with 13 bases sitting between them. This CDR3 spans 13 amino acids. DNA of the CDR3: TGTGCCAGCAGCTTTATCGAGGCCTTGGGCTACACCTTC. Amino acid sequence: CASSFIEALGYTF.